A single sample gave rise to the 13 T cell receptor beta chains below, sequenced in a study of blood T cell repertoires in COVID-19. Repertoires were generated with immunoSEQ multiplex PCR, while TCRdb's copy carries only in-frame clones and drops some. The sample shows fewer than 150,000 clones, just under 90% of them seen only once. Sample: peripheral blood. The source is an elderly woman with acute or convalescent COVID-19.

This CDR3 is CATSRDTHQPQHF. In DNA form, the CDR3 reads TGTGCCACCAGCAGGGACACCCACCAGCCCCAGCATTTT. V usage is TRBV15 and J usage is TRBJ1-5, with a weak D call TRBD1 (5 bases). CDR3 length: 13 amino acids. Germline CDR1 LNHNV, CDR2 YYDKDF (reference sequence). V lost 3 bases to trimming and J lost 7 bases, with 10 bases between them.

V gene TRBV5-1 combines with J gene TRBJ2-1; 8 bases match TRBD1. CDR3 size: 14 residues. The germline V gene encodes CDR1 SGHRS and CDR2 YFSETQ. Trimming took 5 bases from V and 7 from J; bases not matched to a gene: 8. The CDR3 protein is CASSFGQGGNEQFF. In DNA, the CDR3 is TGCGCCAGCAGTTTTGGACAGGGTGGTAATGAGCAGTTCTTC.

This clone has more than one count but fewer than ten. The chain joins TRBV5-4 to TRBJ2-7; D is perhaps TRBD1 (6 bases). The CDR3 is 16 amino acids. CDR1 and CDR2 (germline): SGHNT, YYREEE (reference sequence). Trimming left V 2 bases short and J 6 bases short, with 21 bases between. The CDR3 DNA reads TGTGCCAGCAGCTTCACCTCAGGGGTTATGGCCCTCGAGCAGTACTTC. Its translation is CASSFTSGVMALEQYF.

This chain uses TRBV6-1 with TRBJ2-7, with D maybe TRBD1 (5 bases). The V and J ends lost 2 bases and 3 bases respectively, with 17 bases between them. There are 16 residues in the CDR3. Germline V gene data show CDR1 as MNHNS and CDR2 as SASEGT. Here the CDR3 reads CASSEPTQATLYEQYF. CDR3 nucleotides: TGTGCCAGCAGTGAACCAACACAGGCAACGCTCTACGAGCAGTACTTC.

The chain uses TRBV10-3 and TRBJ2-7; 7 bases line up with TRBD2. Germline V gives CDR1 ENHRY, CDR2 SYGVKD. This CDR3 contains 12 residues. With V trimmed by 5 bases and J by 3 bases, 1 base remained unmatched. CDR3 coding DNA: TGTGCCATCAGTTCTAGCGGCTACGAGCAGTACTTC. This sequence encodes CAISSSGYEQYF.

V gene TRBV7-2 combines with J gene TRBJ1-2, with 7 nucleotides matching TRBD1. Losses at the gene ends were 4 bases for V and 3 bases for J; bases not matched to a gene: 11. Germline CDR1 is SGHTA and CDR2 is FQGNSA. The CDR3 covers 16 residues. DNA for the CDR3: TGTGCCAGCAGCTACGGACAGGACTACTCCTACTATGGCTACACCTTC. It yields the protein CASSYGQDYSYYGYTF.

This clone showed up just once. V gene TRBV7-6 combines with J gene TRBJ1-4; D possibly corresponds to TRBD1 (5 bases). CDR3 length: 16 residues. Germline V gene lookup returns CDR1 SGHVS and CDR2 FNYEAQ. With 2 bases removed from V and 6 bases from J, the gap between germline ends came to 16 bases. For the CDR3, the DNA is TGTGCCAGCAGCTTAAGAGGGGTAGGGGAGGATGAAAAACTGTTTTTT. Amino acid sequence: CASSLRGVGEDEKLFF.

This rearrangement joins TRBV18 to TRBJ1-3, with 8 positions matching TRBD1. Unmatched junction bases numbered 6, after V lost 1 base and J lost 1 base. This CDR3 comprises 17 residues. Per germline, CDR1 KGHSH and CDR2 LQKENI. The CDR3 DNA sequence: TGTGCCAGCTCACCACGGGGACAGGCTCTATCTGGAAACACCATATATTTT. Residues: CASSPRGQALSGNTIYF.

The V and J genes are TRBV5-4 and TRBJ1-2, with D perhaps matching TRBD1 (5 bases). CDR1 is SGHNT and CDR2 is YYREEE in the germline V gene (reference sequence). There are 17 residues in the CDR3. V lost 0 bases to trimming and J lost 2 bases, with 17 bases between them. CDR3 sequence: CASSLAGTRSINYGYTF. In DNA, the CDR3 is TGTGCCAGCAGCTTGGCAGGGACTCGCAGCATAAACTATGGCTACACCTTC. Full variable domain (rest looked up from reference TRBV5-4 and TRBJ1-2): ETGVTQSPTHLIKTRGQQVTLRCSSQSGHNTVSWYQQALGQGPQFIFQYYREEENGRGNFPPRFSGLQFPNYSSELNVNALELDDSALYLCASSLAGTRSINYGYTFGSGTRLTVV.

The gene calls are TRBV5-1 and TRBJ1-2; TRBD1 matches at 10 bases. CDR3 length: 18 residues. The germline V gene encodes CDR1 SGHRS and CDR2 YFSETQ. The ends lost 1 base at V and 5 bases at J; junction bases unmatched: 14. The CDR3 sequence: CASSLTGTGVVGGYGYTF. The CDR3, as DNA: TGCGCCAGCAGCTTGACCGGGACAGGGGTTGTCGGTGGATATGGCTACACCTTC.

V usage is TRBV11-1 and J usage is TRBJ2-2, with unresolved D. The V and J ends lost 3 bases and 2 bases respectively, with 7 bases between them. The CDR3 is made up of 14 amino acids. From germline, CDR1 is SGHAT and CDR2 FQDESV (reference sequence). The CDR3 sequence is CASSFKLNTGELFF. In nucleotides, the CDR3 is TGTGCCAGCAGCTTCAAACTTAACACCGGGGAGCTGTTTTTT.

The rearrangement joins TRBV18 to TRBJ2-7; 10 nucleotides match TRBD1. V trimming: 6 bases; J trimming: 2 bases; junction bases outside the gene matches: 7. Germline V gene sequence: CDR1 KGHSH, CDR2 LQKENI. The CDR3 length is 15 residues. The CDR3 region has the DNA TGTGCCAGCTCCCCAGGGACAGGGGTTACCTACGAGCAGTACTTC. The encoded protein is CASSPGTGVTYEQYF.

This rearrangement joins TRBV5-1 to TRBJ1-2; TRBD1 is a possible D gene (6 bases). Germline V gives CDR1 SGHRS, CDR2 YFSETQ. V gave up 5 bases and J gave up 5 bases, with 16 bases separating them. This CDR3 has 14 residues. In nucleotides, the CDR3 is TGCGCCAGCAGTTCCTTGGACAGTCGTTATGGCTACACCTTC. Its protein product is CASSSLDSRYGYTF. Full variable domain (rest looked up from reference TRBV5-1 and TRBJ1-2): KAGVTQTPRYLIKTRGQQVTLSCSPISGHRSVSWYQQTPGQGLQFLFEYFSETQRNKGNFPGRFSGRQFSNSRSEMNVSTLELGDSALYLCASSSLDSRYGYTFGSGTRLTVV.